The clone carrying this TCR beta chain was recorded only once. Its antigen remains unidentified. This specimen belongs to a study of T cell responses to AZD1222 COVID-19 vaccine. Study-wide findings and caveats: Variant regions that are unmutated are reportedly the target of nearly half of spike-specific TCRs.

Clones were sequenced by immunoSEQ multiplex PCR, and TCRdb holds only the in-frame ones, with some missing. The profile shows approximately 150,000 clones, approximately 90% of them singletons. This CDR3 comprises 13 residues. Germline values: CDR1 MNHEY, CDR2 SVGAGI. Trimming removed 6 bases at V and 2 bases at J, with 10 bases between. The sequencing used peripheral blood, collected on day 0 of MenACWY control vaccination. The chain carries TRBV6-5 and TRBJ1-1; D may be TRBD1 (6 bases). The receptor comes from an adult in good health. This chain's CDR3 is CASSGQRNTEAFF. In DNA form, the CDR3 reads TGTGCCAGCAGCGGACAGAGAAACACTGAAGCTTTCTTT.